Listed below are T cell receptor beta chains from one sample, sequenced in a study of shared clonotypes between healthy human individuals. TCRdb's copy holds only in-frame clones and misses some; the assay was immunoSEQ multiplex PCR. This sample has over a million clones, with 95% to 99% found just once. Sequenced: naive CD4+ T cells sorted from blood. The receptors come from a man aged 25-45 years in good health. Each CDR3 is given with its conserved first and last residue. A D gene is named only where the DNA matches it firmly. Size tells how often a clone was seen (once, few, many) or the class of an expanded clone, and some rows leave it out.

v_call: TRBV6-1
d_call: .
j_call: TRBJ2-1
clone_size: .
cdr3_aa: CASHGTFFQNEQFF
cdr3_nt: TGTGCCAGCCACGGGACCTTTTTTCAGAATGAGCAGTTCTTC

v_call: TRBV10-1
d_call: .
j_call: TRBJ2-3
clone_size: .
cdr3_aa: CASSESVGVDTQYF
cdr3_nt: TGCGCCAGCAGTGAGTCGGTTGGGGTTGATACGCAGTATTTT

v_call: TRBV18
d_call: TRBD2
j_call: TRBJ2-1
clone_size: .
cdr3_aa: CASSQSGSSYNEQFF
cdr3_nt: TGTGCCAGCTCACAGAGCGGGAGCTCCTACAATGAGCAGTTCTTC

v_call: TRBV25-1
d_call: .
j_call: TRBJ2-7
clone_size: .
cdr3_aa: CASSAGVWGQYF
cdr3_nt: TGTGCCAGTTCGGCCGGGGTCTGGGGGCAGTACTTC

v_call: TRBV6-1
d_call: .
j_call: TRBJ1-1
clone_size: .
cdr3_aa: CASSVPQGWGFEAFF
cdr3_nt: TGTGCCAGCAGTGTACCCCAGGGCTGGGGATTTGAAGCTTTCTTT

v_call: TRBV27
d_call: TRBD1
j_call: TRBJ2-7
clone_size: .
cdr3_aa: CASSATPDRGRFYEQYF
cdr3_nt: TGTGCCAGCAGTGCAACCCCCGACAGGGGGCGCTTCTACGAGCAGTACTTC

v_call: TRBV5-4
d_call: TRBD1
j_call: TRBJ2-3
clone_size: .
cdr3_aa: CASSSTGGARDTQYF
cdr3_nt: TGTGCCAGCAGCTCTACAGGGGGCGCTCGGGATACGCAGTATTTT

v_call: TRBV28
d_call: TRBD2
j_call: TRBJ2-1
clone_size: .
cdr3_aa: CASSLSAGVIDEQFF
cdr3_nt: TGTGCCAGCAGTTTATCAGCGGGAGTCATCGATGAGCAGTTCTTC

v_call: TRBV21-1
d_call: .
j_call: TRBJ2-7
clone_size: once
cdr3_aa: CASSTRQGAGEQYF
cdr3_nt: TGTGCCAGCAGCACCCGACAGGGGGCGGGCGAGCAGTACTTC

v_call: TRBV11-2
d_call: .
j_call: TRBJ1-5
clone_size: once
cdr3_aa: CASSLDQGPQPQHF
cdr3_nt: TGTGCCAGCAGCTTAGATCAGGGCCCTCAGCCCCAGCATTTT

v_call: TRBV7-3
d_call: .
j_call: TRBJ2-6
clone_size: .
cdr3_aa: CASSEGLSGANVLTF
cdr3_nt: TGTGCCAGCAGCGAAGGACTCTCTGGGGCCAACGTCCTGACTTTC

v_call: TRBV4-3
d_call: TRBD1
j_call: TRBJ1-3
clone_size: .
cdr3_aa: CASSQGTGGWPSGNTIYF
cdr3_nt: TGCGCCAGCAGCCAAGGGACAGGGGGATGGCCCTCTGGAAACACCATATATTTT

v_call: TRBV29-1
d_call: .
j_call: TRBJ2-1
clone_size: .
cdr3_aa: CSVTRDTFGDEQFF
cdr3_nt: TGCAGCGTTACCAGGGACACCTTCGGGGATGAGCAGTTCTTC

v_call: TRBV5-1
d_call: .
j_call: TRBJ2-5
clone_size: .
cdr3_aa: CASSRTRTVTQETQYF
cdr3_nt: TGCGCCAGCAGCCGAACCCGGACAGTAACACAAGAGACCCAGTACTTC

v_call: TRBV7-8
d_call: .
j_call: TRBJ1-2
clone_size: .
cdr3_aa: CASSLTTEANYGYTF
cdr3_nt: TGTGCCAGCAGCTTAACAACAGAAGCTAACTATGGCTACACCTTC

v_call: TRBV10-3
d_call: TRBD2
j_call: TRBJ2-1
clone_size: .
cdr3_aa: CAISSGLAGGQGEQFF
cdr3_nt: TGTGCCATCAGTTCGGGACTAGCGGGAGGCCAGGGTGAGCAGTTCTTC

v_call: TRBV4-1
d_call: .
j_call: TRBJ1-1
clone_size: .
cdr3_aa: CASSQDPGNTEAFF
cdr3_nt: TGCGCCAGCAGCCAAGATCCCGGGAACACTGAAGCTTTCTTT

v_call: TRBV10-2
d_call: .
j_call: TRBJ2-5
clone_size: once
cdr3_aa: CASSGPSRTDQETQYF
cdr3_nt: TGCGCCAGCAGTGGCCCGTCCAGGACAGACCAAGAGACCCAGTACTTC